These T cell receptor beta chains were read from a single sample in a study of high-grade serous ovarian cancer treatment subgroups. Assay: immunoSEQ multiplex PCR; the TCRdb copy retains only in-frame clones and omits some. The table shows around 37,000 clones, with approximately 81% occurring only once. The material sequenced was tumor tissue. The receptors derive from a human donor with high-grade serous ovarian cancer. The CDR3 runs from the conserved cysteine through the conserved F or W. The D gene is left open where the match is weak. Clone size, where shown, is once, few, many, or a class for clones that have expanded.

D gene	J gene	V gene	clone size	CDR3 DNA	CDR3 protein
-	TRBJ2-1	TRBV7-5	medium-sized	TGTGTCAGAAGCCCTAGGGGGGGACGCGGCAATGAGCAGTTCTTC	CVRSPRGGRGNEQFF
TRBD1	TRBJ1-1	TRBV10-2	-	TGCGCCAGCCGGGACCGGGACAGGGGAAAGGGCACTGAAGCTTTCTTT	CASRDRDRGKGTEAFF
-	TRBJ1-3	TRBV6-1	-	TGTGCCAGCACCGAAGGGGGTAACACCATATATTTT	CASTEGGNTIYF
TRBD1	TRBJ2-7	TRBV7-9	-	TGTGCCAGCAGCCCCGAGGACAGGTCCCCCTACGAGCAGTACTTC	CASSPEDRSPYEQYF
-	TRBJ1-5	TRBV30	once	TGTGCCTGGTCAACGGGGATGAATAGCAATCAGCCCCAGCATTTT	CAWSTGMNSNQPQHF
-	TRBJ2-3	TRBV27	-	TGTGCCAGCAGTTTATCGGCCAGGCCAGATACGCAGTATTTT	CASSLSARPDTQYF
TRBD1	TRBJ1-2	TRBV5-4	-	TGTGCCAGCAGCCTGGGGACAGGGGGGGCCTATGGCTACACCTTC	CASSLGTGGAYGYTF
-	TRBJ1-1	TRBV28	-	TGTGCCAGCAGTTGGAGTTCGAACACTGAAGCTTTCTTT	CASSWSSNTEAFF
TRBD2	TRBJ2-1	TRBV9	-	TGTGCCAGCAGCGTCGTAGCGGGAGTTCTGTTCTTC	CASSVVAGVLFF
-	TRBJ2-7	TRBV4-2	-	TGTGCCAGCAGCCAACGACTCTCCTACGAGCAGTACTTC	CASSQRLSYEQYF
TRBD1	TRBJ2-7	TRBV19	-	TGTGCCACTCAAGGGACAGGGGGCATCTACGAGCAGTACTTC	CATQGTGGIYEQYF
TRBD1	TRBJ1-1	TRBV27	-	TGTGCCAGCAGTTCCCCCGGACAGGGTTTTCCGGGTGAAGCTTTCTTT	CASSSPGQGFPGEAFF
-	TRBJ1-2	TRBV7-2	few	TGTGCCAGCAGCCCTCAGGGTTTCCGAGGCTACACCTTC	CASSPQGFRGYTF
-	TRBJ2-2	TRBV7-9	-	TGTGCCAGCAGCTTGTCGCTACTGGCCGGGGAGCTGTTTTTT	CASSLSLLAGELFF
TRBD1	TRBJ2-7	TRBV2	medium-sized	TGTGCCAGCACCCGGGGACAGGAAAGAAATGAGCAGTACTTC	CASTRGQERNEQYF
-	TRBJ1-5	TRBV15	-	TGTGCCACCAGCAGAGGGGGGGGACAGCCCCAGCATTTT	CATSRGGGQPQHF
-	TRBJ1-6	TRBV19	-	TGTGCCAGTAGTCGTGGAGCGAATTCACCCCTCCACTTT	CASSRGANSPLHF
-	TRBJ1-5	TRBV28	-	TGTGCCAGCAGTTTTAGGGGCCCCATGCCCCAGCATTTT	CASSFRGPMPQHF
-	TRBJ1-4	TRBV7-9	few	TGTGCCAGCAGCTTAGTCGACAAACCCGAAAAACTGTTTTTT	CASSLVDKPEKLFF
-	TRBJ2-7	TRBV6-1	once	TGTGCCAGCAGTGAAGCCGGAGTAGGCTACGAGCAGTACTTC	CASSEAGVGYEQYF
-	TRBJ1-3	TRBV30	-	TGTGCCTGGAGTGTAAAGTCGATCGGTAGCTCTGGAAACACCATATATTTT	CAWSVKSIGSSGNTIYF
TRBD2	TRBJ2-7	TRBV2	-	TGTGCCAGCGAGCGGGACGGCGAGCAGTACTTC	CASERDGEQYF
-	TRBJ1-1	TRBV6-6	-	TGTGCCAGCTCGAGACAGGAAGGCACTGAAGCTTTCTTT	CASSRQEGTEAFF
-	TRBJ1-3	TRBV9	few	TGTGCCAGCAGCACTCTACAGGGAAACACCATATATTTT	CASSTLQGNTIYF
TRBD2	TRBJ2-1	TRBV7-3	-	TGTGCCAGCAGCTCCTACCGCGGGGGGGGCCCTATGAATGAGCAGTTCTTC	CASSSYRGGGPMNEQFF
-	TRBJ2-7	TRBV30	-	TGTGCCTGGAGTGTAGGACAAACCTACGAGCAGTACTTC	CAWSVGQTYEQYF
-	TRBJ2-5	TRBV7-9	few	TGTGCCAGCAGTCCTTCGACAGGAAGATGGCAAGAGACCCAGTACTTC	CASSPSTGRWQETQYF
-	TRBJ1-2	TRBV27	-	TGTGCCAGCAGTCCATCGGGGCCGAGGGTAAGGTTTAGTATAGGCTACACCTTC	CASSPSGPRVRFSIGYTF
-	TRBJ2-3	TRBV7-9	-	TGTGCCAGCAGCTTAGGGAGGACAGGCACAGATACGCAGTATTTT	CASSLGRTGTDTQYF
TRBD1	TRBJ2-3	TRBV7-8	-	TGTGCCAGCAGCCCAGGGGGCTGGCGCACAGATACGCAGTATTTT	CASSPGGWRTDTQYF
TRBD2	TRBJ2-3	TRBV9	-	TGTGCCAGCAGCGATCTAGCGGGAGGCCCCACAGATACGCAGTATTTT	CASSDLAGGPTDTQYF